Shown below are 20 T cell receptor beta chains from a single sample sequenced in a study of T cell repertoires in cytomegalovirus infection (dated by TCRdb to between 2018 and 2020). The treatment or condition label, as the study defines it: in vitro stimulation with specific CMV peptide epitopes to enrich CMV-specific T cells. The reads were generated on an Illumina HiSeq 1500. The raw public data were reprocessed by TCRdb itself: fastp quality trimming at Q25, MiXCR clonotype calling, in-frame beta chains only. Rows with a matching CDR3 protein are joined into one entry that keeps the most common DNA and genes. The table for this sample lists approximately 310,000 distinct CDR3 sequences; more than 20% of them were counted only once. About an eighth of the sample rests with the top ten. Antigen specificity for these receptors is unknown. The sequenced sample was cultured PBMCs, obtained from culture after CMV antigen stimulation. The receptors were sampled from a human donor in good health (CMV status not recorded). Some clones in this sample may be carry-over from other donors' samples.

This clonotype was recorded a few times. The chain combines TRBV15 with TRBJ1-2, with D possibly matching TRBD1 (5 bases). CDR3 length: 12 amino acids. V was cut by 0 bases and J by 8 bases, with 7 bases left in between. Germline CDR1 LNHNV, CDR2 YYDKDF (reference sequence). The CDR3 bases are TGTGCCACCAGCAGAGATGGGGGAGGCTACACCTTC. As protein: CATSRDGGGYTF. The full variable domain, in which reference TRBV15 and TRBJ1-2 provide the parts outside the CDR3, is DAMVIQNPRYQVTQFGKPVTLSCSQTLNHNVMYWYQQKSSQAPKLLFHYYDKDFNNEADTPDNFQSRRPNTSFCFLDIRSPGLGDTAMYLCATSRDGGGYTFGSGTRLTVV.

This clonotype occurred a few times. The chain combines TRBV11-2 with TRBJ2-5, with D possibly being TRBD2 (6 bases). The CDR3 sequence is 15 residues long. Deletions cut 2 bases from V and 5 bases from J, with 15 bases between. The germline CDR1 and CDR2 sequences are SGHAT and FQNNGV. CDR3 loop: CASSLYRPRGETQYF. The CDR3 bases are TGTGCCAGCAGCTTATACAGACCTCGGGGGGAGACCCAGTACTTC. The full variable domain, in which reference TRBV11-2 and TRBJ2-5 provide the parts outside the CDR3, is EAGVAQSPRYKIIEKRQSVAFWCNPISGHATLYWYQQILGQGPKLLIQFQNNGVVDDSQLPKDRFSAERLKGVDSTLKIQPAKLEDSAVYLCASSLYRPRGETQYFGPGTRLLVL.

This clonotype was recorded many times. The chain is built from TRBV7-8 and TRBJ2-1; perhaps D is TRBD1 or TRBD2 (5 bases each). The CDR3 runs to 16 residues. V was pared by 0 bases and J by 8 bases, with 17 bases between. CDR1 and CDR2 (germline): SGHVS, FQNEAQ. Here the CDR3 DNA reads TGTGCCAGCAGCTTAGCGTTTAAGGGGAGAGGTCATGAGCAGTTCTTC. Amino acids: CASSLAFKGRGHEQFF.

This clonotype was found many times. V and J are TRBV7-8 and TRBJ2-5; 8 bases map to TRBD2. V shed 1 base, J shed 4 bases, and the junction held 8 bases outside the gene matches. Looked up from germline, CDR1 is SGHVS and CDR2 is FQNEAQ. This CDR3 is built from 16 residues. The CDR3 coding sequence is TGTGCCAGCAGCTTAGTCGGAGGGCTAGCGGGAGAGACCCAGTACTTC. It codes for CASSLVGGLAGETQYF.

The chain employs TRBV6-2 or TRBV6-3 and TRBJ2-7; D gene ambiguous. Germline CDR1 MNHEY, CDR2 SVGEGT. The CDR3 has 14 amino acids. The V end was cut by 2 bases, the J end by 2 bases, with 10 bases between. CDR3 loop: CASSYASLTYEQYF. In DNA form, the CDR3 reads TGTGCCAGCAGTTACGCATCCCTAACCTACGAGCAGTACTTC.

A few counts support this clonotype. The V and J genes are TRBV2 and TRBJ1-2, with 7 positions matching TRBD1. The CDR3 runs 14 residues. Trimming removed 4 bases from V and 4 bases from J; junction bases left unmatched: 6. Germline CDR1 SNHLY, CDR2 FYNNEI. CDR3 loop: CASSGDRARYGYTF. The CDR3 coding sequence is TGTGCCAGCAGTGGCGACAGGGCACGCTATGGCTACACCTTC.

Only a few counts were recorded for this clonotype. V is TRBV10-3 and J is TRBJ2-5; TRBD2 is a possible D gene (5 bases). The CDR3 extends over 13 amino acids. CDR1 and CDR2 from the germline V gene are ENHRY and SYGVKD. The ends were cut back, 6 bases at V and 2 bases at J, with 10 bases in the middle. The CDR3 region is CAISVTGQETQYF. The CDR3 region has the DNA TGTGCCATCAGCGTGACGGGGCAAGAGACCCAGTACTTC.

V is TRBV15 and J is TRBJ1-1; the D is unclear. V was shortened by 8 bases and J by 0 bases, with 13 bases between the two germline ends. CDR3 length equals 14 residues. Germline V gene sequence: CDR1 LNHNV, CDR2 YYDKDF (reference sequence). The CDR3 DNA reads as TGTGCCACCCGTGCGGGGAGATTGAACACTGAAGCTTTCTTT. Translation: CATRAGRLNTEAFF.

This clonotype has more than one count but fewer than ten. The chain uses TRBV7-2 and TRBJ2-1; no reliable D call. The CDR3 runs 14 residues. Germline V gene lookup returns CDR1 SGHTA and CDR2 FQGNSA. Trimming shortened V by 1 base and J by 6 bases, and 10 bases separated the two germline ends. CDR3 region: CASSLDRAANEQFF. CDR3 nucleotides: TGTGCCAGCAGCTTAGACCGCGCGGCCAATGAGCAGTTCTTC.

In its sample, this clonotype was seen a few times. The chain is built from TRBV19 and TRBJ2-3; TRBD2 matches at 8 bases. The CDR3 is 16 residues long. The germline V gene has CDR1 LNHDA and CDR2 SQIVND (reference sequence). The J segment lost 0 bases and the V segment lost 3 bases, leaving 5 bases of the junction unmatched. Here the CDR3 reads CASSILPSGSTDTQYF. In nucleotides, the CDR3 is TGTGCCAGTAGTATTCTCCCTAGCGGGAGCACAGATACGCAGTATTTT. Together with reference TRBV19 and TRBJ2-3, the CDR3 gives the full variable domain: DGGITQSPKYLFRKEGQNVTLSCEQNLNHDAMYWYRQDPGQGLRLIYYSQIVNDFQKGDIAEGYSVSREKKESFPLTVTSAQKNPTAFYLCASSILPSGSTDTQYFGPGTRLTVL.

This clonotype was seen repeatedly, ten times or more. The chain has TRBV7-2 and TRBJ2-7; D ambiguous. This CDR3 has 13 residues. V was trimmed by 5 bases and J by 3 bases, leaving 11 bases between them. Germline V gene sequence: CDR1 SGHTA, CDR2 FQGNSA. CDR3 nucleotide sequence: TGTGCCAGCAGCCCCTCTATTGGCTACGAGCAGTACGTC. The encoded protein is CASSPSIGYEQYV.

The V and J genes are TRBV7-3 and TRBJ2-5, with D uncertain. Trimming left V 1 base short and J 5 bases short, with 8 bases between. This CDR3 spans 13 amino acids. Germline assignment: CDR1 SGHTA and CDR2 FQGTGA. The chain's CDR3 is CASSLNARETQYF. The DNA of the CDR3 is TGTGCCAGCAGCTTAAACGCTAGGGAGACCCAGTACTTC. The entire variable domain, with the rest obtained from reference TRBV7-3 and TRBJ2-5, is as follows: GAGVSQTPSNKVTEKGKYVELRCDPISGHTALYWYRQSLGQGPEFLIYFQGTGAADDSGLPNDRFFAVRPEGSVSTLKIQRTERGDSAVYLCASSLNARETQYFGPGTRLLVL.

This clonotype has at least ten counts. V is TRBV7-2 and J is TRBJ2-3; D might be TRBD2 (6 bases). V was cut by 2 bases and J by 6 bases, with 21 bases left in between. The CDR3 has 17 residues. Germline values: CDR1 SGHTA, CDR2 FQGNSA. The CDR3 sequence: CASSLRIGGIDRDTQYF. CDR3 coding DNA: TGTGCCAGCAGCTTAAGGATCGGCGGGATTGATAGGGATACGCAGTATTTT.

The chain links TRBV6-6 to TRBJ1-4, with TRBD1 matching 7 bases. This CDR3 contains 14 residues. CDR1 is MNHNY and CDR2 is SVGAGI in the germline V gene (reference sequence). The J segment lost 4 bases and the V segment lost 5 bases, leaving 4 bases of the junction unmatched. This CDR3 is CASSGQENNEKLFF. The CDR3 bases are TGTGCCAGCAGTGGACAGGAGAATAATGAAAAACTGTTTTTT.

In its sample, this clonotype ranks as medium-sized. This chain uses TRBV6-1 with TRBJ2-1; D perhaps matches TRBD2 (5 bases). The V end was cut by 8 bases, the J end by 4 bases, with 15 bases between. The CDR3 is 14 amino acids. Germline values: CDR1 MNHNS, CDR2 SASEGT. The CDR3 reads CASQMAGGYNEQFF. CDR3 in DNA: TGTGCCAGCCAGATGGCGGGTGGGTACAATGAGCAGTTCTTC.

This clonotype has a count of ten or more. The CDR3 is CASSPASGSTGELFF. The CDR3 region has the DNA TGTGCCAGCAGCCCGGCCAGCGGGAGCACCGGGGAGCTGTTTTTT. The chain employs TRBV7-3 and TRBJ2-2; 8 bases are a match to TRBD2. The J segment lost 4 bases and the V segment lost 5 bases, leaving 6 bases of the junction unmatched. In germline, CDR1 is SGHTA, CDR2 FQGTGA. The length of the CDR3 is 15 residues. The full variable domain, in which reference TRBV7-3 and TRBJ2-2 provide the parts outside the CDR3, is GAGVSQTPSNKVTEKGKYVELRCDPISGHTALYWYRQSLGQGPEFLIYFQGTGAADDSGLPNDRFFAVRPEGSVSTLKIQRTERGDSAVYLCASSPASGSTGELFFGEGSRLTVL.

This clonotype was recorded many times. This chain joins TRBV11-2 and TRBJ2-1; D remains unclear. The CDR3 loop spans 14 amino acids. Germline V gene lookup returns CDR1 SGHAT and CDR2 FQNNGV. The ends were cut back, 3 bases at V and 1 base at J, with 7 bases in the middle. CDR3 nucleotide sequence: TGTGCCAGCAGCTTGGACGGGTCCTACAATGAGCAGTTCTTC. It encodes CASSLDGSYNEQFF.

This clonotype appeared a few times. CDR3 region: CASSLVGASGANVLTF. CDR3 DNA: TGTGCCAGCAGCTTAGTCGGAGCCTCTGGGGCCAACGTCCTGACTTTC. The genes are TRBV7-6 and TRBJ2-6; D gene ambiguous. V lost 1 base to trimming and J lost 0 bases, with 7 bases between them. CDR3 length equals 16 residues. Germline V CDR1 and CDR2: SGHVS, FNYEAQ.

J is TRBJ1-3 and V is TRBV7-9; 10 bases are shared with TRBD1. CDR1 and CDR2 (germline): SEHNR, FQNEAQ (reference sequence). V shed 5 bases, J shed 0 bases, and the junction held 13 bases outside the gene matches. CDR3 length equals 19 residues. CDR3 sequence (DNA): TGTGCCAGCAGCAAAGGAATAAAGGGACAGGGGCTCTCTGGAAACACCATATATTTT. Residues: CASSKGIKGQGLSGNTIYF.

V gene TRBV7-2 combines with J gene TRBJ2-3, with D possibly being TRBD2 (6 bases). The CDR3 runs 14 residues. Germline lookup yields CDR1 SGHTA and CDR2 FQGNSA. V gave up 3 bases and J gave up 6 bases, with 13 bases separating them. CDR3 region: CASSFSGSSDTQYF. CDR3 DNA: TGTGCCAGCAGCTTCTCCGGGAGTTCGGATACGCAGTATTTT.